This TCR beta chain is drawn from a study of T cell changes during pregnancy in multiple sclerosis. Sequenced by immunoSEQ multiplex PCR; TCRdb stores in-frame clones only, minus some. The data hold about 36,000 clones, with under 95% observed a single time. This CDR3 is 15 amino acids long. Trimming took 0 bases from V and 4 from J, leaving 12 bases between them. The germline CDR1 and CDR2 sequences are MGHRA and YSYEKL. This clone was counted between two and nine times. The rearrangement joins TRBV4-1 to TRBJ1-2; D is unresolved. This receptor was taken from a female donor with multiple sclerosis, enrolled in a pregnancy study. Sequencing was performed on CD4+ T cells from peripheral blood mononuclear cells, taken after pregnancy. The CDR3 sequence is CASSQEDLRGYGYTF. For the CDR3, the DNA is TGCGCCAGCAGCCAAGAAGACCTCCGGGGCTATGGCTACACCTTC.